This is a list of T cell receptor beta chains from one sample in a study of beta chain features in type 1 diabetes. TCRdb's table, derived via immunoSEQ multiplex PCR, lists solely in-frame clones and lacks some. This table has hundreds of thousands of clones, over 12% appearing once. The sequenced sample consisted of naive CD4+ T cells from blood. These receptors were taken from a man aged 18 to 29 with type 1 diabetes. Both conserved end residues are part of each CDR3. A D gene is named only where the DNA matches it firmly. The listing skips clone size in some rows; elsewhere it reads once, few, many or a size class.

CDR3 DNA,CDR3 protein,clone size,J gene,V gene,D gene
TGCGCCAGCGGCACCGGGACAGGGAGCTCCTACGAGCAGTACTTC,CASGTGTGSSYEQYF,NA,TRBJ2-7,TRBV5-1,TRBD1
TGTGCCAGCTTCATAGGAGGAGAAGAGACCCAGTACTTC,CASFIGGEETQYF,NA,TRBJ2-5,TRBV18,NA
TGTGCCAGCAGTTTGGGAGGATCAACAGATACGCAGTATTTT,CASSLGGSTDTQYF,few,TRBJ2-3,TRBV28,NA
TGTGCCAGCAGTTCCCCCGGACAGGGTTCGGCCGGGGAGCTGTTTTTT,CASSSPGQGSAGELFF,NA,TRBJ2-2,TRBV28,TRBD1
TGTGCCTGGAGTGTCGAGCGGGTGGTCTCGGGCGGAGACTTTTCCTCCTACAATGAGCAGTTCTTC,CAWSVERVVSGGDFSSYNEQFF,NA,TRBJ2-1,TRBV30,NA
TGCAGCGTTGCAGGGCGGGGTAGCGAGCAGTACTTC,CSVAGRGSEQYF,few,TRBJ2-7,TRBV29-1,NA
TGTGCCAGCAGTAACTGGGCCACAGATACGCAGTATTTT,CASSNWATDTQYF,NA,TRBJ2-3,TRBV27,NA
TGTGCCAGCTCACCACTTTCTTTGACGGGGGGGCAGTCCGATACGCAGTATTTT,CASSPLSLTGGQSDTQYF,few,TRBJ2-3,TRBV18,TRBD2
TGTGCCAGCAGCTTGGGGGGACAGGGGAAGGGGTATCAAAATCAGCCCCAGCATTTT,CASSLGGQGKGYQNQPQHF,NA,TRBJ1-5,TRBV13,TRBD1
TGTGCCTGGAGTGTATGGAGCAGGGTGGCTAATGAAAAACTGTTTTTT,CAWSVWSRVANEKLFF,NA,TRBJ1-4,TRBV30,NA
TGTGCCTGGACCTATGGGACAGGGGGCTCCTACGAGCAGTACTTC,CAWTYGTGGSYEQYF,few,TRBJ2-7,TRBV30,TRBD1
TGTGCCAGCAAGAGCGCAGACGGCGTGAAGACCCAGTACTTC,CASKSADGVKTQYF,NA,TRBJ2-5,TRBV6-1,NA
TGTGCCAGCAGCCCGGCAGGGGGTTCGGGCACCGGGGAGCTGTTTTTT,CASSPAGGSGTGELFF,few,TRBJ2-2,TRBV7-9,TRBD1
TGTGCCAGCAGGGCGGGACTAGCGGGCTGGGAGACCCAGTACTTC,CASRAGLAGWETQYF,NA,TRBJ2-5,TRBV27,TRBD2
TGTGCCAGCAGCTTATCGGGTCTAGCGGGAGCGAATACGCAGTATTTT,CASSLSGLAGANTQYF,few,TRBJ2-3,TRBV7-2,TRBD2
TGTGCCTGGAGTGACCCGGGGAAAAGGACTGAAGCTTTCTTT,CAWSDPGKRTEAFF,few,TRBJ1-1,TRBV30,NA
TGTGCCAGTTCCGGGACAGCTAACACCGGGGAGCTGTTTTTT,CASSGTANTGELFF,few,TRBJ2-2,TRBV19,TRBD1
TGTGCCAGCAGTTCCCGGGACACCCAAGAGACCCAGTACTTC,CASSSRDTQETQYF,few,TRBJ2-5,TRBV6-5,NA
TGCAGTGCTAGTATGAGGGAGCAGTACTTC,CSASMREQYF,NA,TRBJ2-7,TRBV20-1,NA
TGTGCCAGCAGCCAAGGGCAGGGGGCCTACAATGAGCAGTTCTTC,CASSQGQGAYNEQFF,few,TRBJ2-1,TRBV14,TRBD1
TGTGCCAGCAGTTTAGCAGGACTAGTTACGCAGTATTTT,CASSLAGLVTQYF,few,TRBJ2-3,TRBV27,TRBD2
TGTGCCAGCAGCGGGGGGACAGGGTCTCAAGATACGCAGTATTTT,CASSGGTGSQDTQYF,few,TRBJ2-3,TRBV9,TRBD1
TGTGCCAGCAGTTTACGTCGGGGAGGCGGTAGCAATCAGCCCCAGCATTTT,CASSLRRGGGSNQPQHF,few,TRBJ1-5,TRBV27,NA
TGTGCCTGGGCCCGGGTCCCCCACTCCTACGAGCAGTACTTC,CAWARVPHSYEQYF,NA,TRBJ2-7,TRBV30,NA
TGTGCCAGCCGCCGACTAGGGGAGACCCAGTACTTC,CASRRLGETQYF,NA,TRBJ2-5,TRBV6-6,NA